The T cell receptor (beta chain) under discussion was sequenced for a study of Graves' ophthalmopathy and Graves' hyperthyroidism (dated by TCRdb to the late 2010s). At the level of the whole study: Peripheral blood was collected before any treatment was given, at the time of initial diagnosis. In roughly 6 hyperthyroidism patients, the T-cell repertoires found in thyroid tissue were compared with those found in blood. In total, 135 blood samples were TCR-sequenced: roughly 45 ophthalmopathy, under 80 hyperthyroidism and roughly 17 hyperthyroidism-to-ophthalmopathy patients. Once sampling was done, hyperthyroidism patients were given methimazole at a starting dose of 30 mg daily, while ophthalmopathy patients were given high-dose intravenous methylprednisolone. The 80 to 100 discovery patients were randomly divided into training and test sets at a 7:3 ratio. To explore V-J signatures that separate ophthalmopathy from hyperthyroidism, a discovery set of about a hundred patients was enrolled, consisting of 40 to 45 with ophthalmopathy and 55 to 65 with stable hyperthyroidism. For independent validation, a separate cohort was made up of approximately 18 hyperthyroidism patients plus 17 patients who later progressed from hyperthyroidism to ophthalmopathy. To tell Graves' ophthalmopathy apart from Graves' hyperthyroidism, and to predict which patients would progress to ophthalmopathy, the study relied on TCR beta repertoire signatures.

On the study overall, not on this receptor specifically: Sample size was not predetermined statistically, and investigators were not blinded to group allocation. In validation, the model predicted ophthalmopathy progression with about 71% sensitivity and roughly 72% specificity; around twelve predicted patients were CT-confirmed with GO in a median of approximately six months. The 13-signature model separated ophthalmopathy from stable hyperthyroidism with approximately 85% sensitivity and 81.08% specificity in cross-validation, and 80%/75% in the test set. Most expanded thyroid clonotypes with frequency above 0.001 were also detected in blood, suggesting blood repertoires may reflect the thyroid immune response.

For repertoire sequencing, the TCR beta CDR3 regions were amplified from RNA transcripts. The first round was an RT-PCR using HTBI primers with the Qiagen OneStep RT-PCR kit, and this first round was followed by a second-round multiplex PCR, then size selection and purification. Libraries were sequenced on an Illumina HiSeq2000 using paired-end 100 bp reads. Per the source publication's procedure: SOAPnuke was used to process the reads, removing any read that contained adapters or uncalled bases, had a mean Phred below 15, or lacked an exact match to the constant primer or identifier. COPE v1.2.5 was used to merge the high-quality paired reads. Each unique nucleotide sequence was defined as a clonotype, and clonotypes were aligned to IMGT TRB V, D and J references with MiTCR v1.1. Only V-J combinations with frequency above 0.0001 were analysed, covering over 99% of repertoires. For each V-J combination, a TCR clonal expansion and chaos score was defined as F50 clonal expansion divided by the chaos observed in the TCRdist matrix. Welch's t-statistics and random forest were used to reduce features to more than ten V-J combinations, which were fed into a naive Bayes classifier. The Morisita-Horn index was used to measure how similar the thyroid and blood repertoires were. In-frame beta chains were kept once TCRdb had trimmed the public reads at Q25 with fastp and called clones with MiXCR. Rows are combined by CDR3 protein, so each entry shows the most common genes and DNA. TCRdb, not the original authors, processed these V and J calls. For this sample there are about 210,000 distinct CDR3 sequences; just under 30% appear just once. The top ten clonotypes cover around 9.8% of the sample.

Patients with ophthalmopathy had moderately to severely active disease, with a Clinical Activity Score of 3 or more, a NOSPECS grade of 4 or more, and a disease duration of less than 3 months. Anyone with other autoimmune diseases, uncontrolled infections, pregnancy or lactation was excluded from the study. Diagnosis relied on clinical symptoms, serum thyroxine, TRAb, thyroid ultrasound and orbital computed tomography. PBMCs were isolated from 10 ml of fresh peripheral blood by Ficoll-Paque density gradient centrifugation. Trizol reagent was used to extract the total RNA, and its quality was then checked on an Agilent 2100 Bioanalyzer. Here V drops 10 bases and J drops 7 bases, and the junction holds 10 bases not matched to any gene. Spanning cysteine to phenylalanine, the CDR3 consists of 13 amino acids. The read is trimmed to its CDR3 DNA, 39 bases read in frame from base 1. As encoded in the germline V gene, CDR1 is MNHNS while CDR2 is SASEGT.

In regard to this clonotype: Its target antigen remains unknown. No base quality values were provided; no much bigger clone lies one nucleotide off.

Sequenced material: peripheral blood. Recombination joined TRBV6-1 with TRBJ1-5; 7 bases in the middle match TRBD1. The clonotype was recovered from a man aged 50 to 59 with Graves' ophthalmopathy. Donor details come from another sample of the same person, matched by shared clones. The DNA reads as follows: TGTGCCATGTCGACAGGGATCGGGCAGCCCCAGCATTTT. Translated, this is CAMSTGIGQPQHF.